The present entry profiles one T cell receptor beta chain with its context. The data were taken from a study of OX40 agonist ivuxolimab in advanced cancers. V dropped 5 bases and J dropped 0 bases, with 8 bases sitting between them. This CDR3 region has 15 residues. Germline V lookup: CDR1 PRHDT, CDR2 FYEKMQ (reference sequence). Assay used: immunoSEQ multiplex PCR; TCRdb lists only in-frame clones, some missing. The sample includes over 25,000 clones, 85% to 90% of them seen just once. This clonotype originated in an adult with an advanced solid tumor such as melanoma, head and neck, liver or kidney cancer. The chain is built from TRBV13 and TRBJ2-6; D not certain. Sequenced material: CD4+ or CD8+ T cells sorted from blood, taken in a trial of the OX40 agonist ivuxolimab. The CDR3 sequence: CASSELISGANVLTF. The CDR3 nucleotides are TGTGCCAGCAGCGAACTGATCTCTGGGGCCAACGTCCTGACTTTC.